A selection of T cell receptor beta chains follows, all from one sample in a study of resident and recirculating memory T cells in vitiligo. The repertoire was sequenced with immunoSEQ multiplex PCR; TCRdb's copy has only in-frame clones and lacks some. This table holds 39,000 or so clones, 80% to 95% found once. The sample taken for sequencing was blood. The receptors derive from a male donor with vitiligo. Each CDR3 is given with its conserved first and last residue. The D gene is left open where the match is weak. Clone size is shown for a subset of rows, as once, few, many or a class of expanded clone.

clone_size cdr3_length j_call d_call v_call cdr3_nt cdr3_aa
. 15 TRBJ2-7 TRBD1 TRBV7-6 TGTGCCAGCAGCTTAAGCTCGGGACAGGGAGTCGAGCAGTACTTC CASSLSSGQGVEQYF
. 15 TRBJ2-2 . TRBV2 TGTGCCAGCAGTGTGCAGGGTTCTAAGGGCGGGGAGCTGTTTTTT CASSVQGSKGGELFF
. 14 TRBJ1-6 . TRBV6-1 TGTGCCAGCAGTAACCGGGACAATACTTCACCCCTCCACTTT CASSNRDNTSPLHF
. 13 TRBJ1-2 TRBD1 TRBV19 TGTGCCAGTAGTATAATCCCAGGGGGCGGCTACACCTTC CASSIIPGGGYTF
. 12 TRBJ2-5 . TRBV10-3 TGTGCCATCAGTTCTAGCGAAGAGACCCAGTACTTC CAISSSEETQYF
. 15 TRBJ2-2 TRBD1 TRBV5-1 TGCGCCAGCAGCTTTGTCCAGGGGGACACCGGGGAGCTGTTTTTT CASSFVQGDTGELFF
. 13 TRBJ2-1 . TRBV9 TGTGCCAGCAGCGTAGTCCAGGGCAATGAGCAGTTCTTC CASSVVQGNEQFF
. 11 TRBJ2-1 . TRBV2 TGTGCCTCCTCCCGGGAAAGGGAGCAGTTCTTC CASSREREQFF
. 16 TRBJ2-7 TRBD2 TRBV5-5 TGTGCCAGCAGCTCGGCCTCGGGACTAGCGGACTACGAGCAGTACTTC CASSSASGLADYEQYF
. 16 TRBJ2-3 . TRBV7-9 TGTGCCAGCAGACCCGACAGGGCGGGAAACACAGATACGCAGTATTTT CASRPDRAGNTDTQYF
. 13 TRBJ1-1 . TRBV7-9 TGTGCCAGCAGCTTAGGGAACAGGGTGCAGGCTTTCTTT CASSLGNRVQAFF
. 15 TRBJ2-4 . TRBV30 TGTGCCTGGAGCCCCCTGCCAGGACACAATGTTATTCAGTACTTC CAWSPLPGHNVIQYF
. 16 TRBJ2-2 TRBD2 TRBV5-4 TGTGCCACCTTCCCCGGGACTAGCGGTAGCACCGGGGAGCTGTTTTTT CATFPGTSGSTGELFF
. 15 TRBJ1-4 . TRBV30 TGTGCCTGGAGTGTACTCCGAGGATTTAATGAAAAACTGTTTTTT CAWSVLRGFNEKLFF
. 12 TRBJ2-7 . TRBV7-9 TGTGCCAGCAGCGGAAGGGGCCACGAGCAGTACTTC CASSGRGHEQYF
. 16 TRBJ2-3 TRBD2 TRBV5-1 TGCGCCAGCAGCTTGGGTAGCGGGGCCCCGGGAGATACGCAGTATTTT CASSLGSGAPGDTQYF
. 14 TRBJ2-3 . TRBV7-2 TGTGCCAGCAGCTTAGGGCCCGGCACAGATACGCAGTATTTT CASSLGPGTDTQYF
few 14 TRBJ1-2 . TRBV27 TGTGCCAGCAGTTCCTCGACCATCCGCGGGGGCTACACCTTC CASSSSTIRGGYTF
. 16 TRBJ1-5 . TRBV30 TGTGCCTGGAGTGTACAGGGAAGGGGGGGGGCTCAGCCCCAGCATTTT CAWSVQGRGGAQPQHF
. 13 TRBJ2-7 . TRBV10-3 TGTGCCATCAGTGCAGGGATCTCCTACGAGCAGTACTTC CAISAGISYEQYF
once 14 TRBJ2-3 . TRBV6-5 TGTGCCAGCGGGGCGGGGGCGGGCACAGATACGCAGTATTTT CASGAGAGTDTQYF
. 14 TRBJ2-7 TRBD1 TRBV18 TGTGCCAGCTCGGGCCCGGGACAGGGTGGCGAGCAGTACTTC CASSGPGQGGEQYF
. 12 TRBJ1-1 . TRBV18 TGTGCCAGCTCACCCCTAGTTAGTGAAGCTTTCTTT CASSPLVSEAFF
few 16 TRBJ1-1 . TRBV4-3 TGCGCCAGCAGCCAAGATTGGGAGACATTGAACACTGAAGCTTTCTTT CASSQDWETLNTEAFF
. 18 TRBJ1-1 TRBD1 TRBV10-3 TGTGCCATCAGGCCAGGACAGGGGGTTACTACGGGAGCCACTGAAGCTTTCTTT CAIRPGQGVTTGATEAFF
few 13 TRBJ1-2 . TRBV30 TGTGCCTGGAGTGAAACAGGAGTCTATGGCTACACCTTC CAWSETGVYGYTF
. 14 TRBJ2-5 . TRBV5-1 TGCGCCAGCAGCTTCAGAAGCGGCCAAGAGACCCAGTACTTC CASSFRSGQETQYF
. 12 TRBJ2-1 . TRBV9 TGTGCCAGCAGCGCCACATCTAGAGAGCAGTTCTTC CASSATSREQFF
. 15 TRBJ1-4 . TRBV6-1 TGTGCCAGCAGTGAAGGCGGAACAGGGTGGAAAAAACTGTTTTTT CASSEGGTGWKKLFF
. 16 TRBJ1-3 . TRBV5-5 TGTGCCAGCAGCTTGGTCGGAGGATACTCTGGAAACACCATATATTTT CASSLVGGYSGNTIYF
. 14 TRBJ2-1 . TRBV7-3 TGTGCCAGCAGCTTAAAACATCTGGTTAATGAGCAGTTCTTC CASSLKHLVNEQFF
. 15 TRBJ2-5 . TRBV5-1 TGCGCCAGCAGCTTTGGTACACAGTACCAAGAGACCCAGTACTTC CASSFGTQYQETQYF
once 16 TRBJ1-6 TRBD1 TRBV6-1 TGTGCCAGCAGTGGCCCACAGGGGCTGTATAATTCACCCCTCCACTTT CASSGPQGLYNSPLHF
. 16 TRBJ2-6 . TRBV14 TGTGCCAGCAGCGGGCGCCAGGTGGTGGGGGCCAACGTCCTGACTTTC CASSGRQVVGANVLTF
. 14 TRBJ1-6 . TRBV5-1 TGCGCCAGCAGAATGGGACTATTAAATTCACCCCTCCACTTT CASRMGLLNSPLHF
. 18 TRBJ2-5 TRBD2 TRBV28 TGTGCTAGACCTAAAAGGCTAGCGGGGGGGCGGGGCTTAGAGACCCAGTACTTC CARPKRLAGGRGLETQYF
. 16 TRBJ2-5 TRBD2 TRBV30 TGTGCCTGGAGTGTAATTAGCGGGGGGCTGAGAGAGACCCAGTACTTC CAWSVISGGLRETQYF
. 15 TRBJ2-1 TRBD2 TRBV5-1 TGCGCCAGCAGCTTCGGAGCGGGGGCCTCCAATGAGCAGTTCTTC CASSFGAGASNEQFF
. 13 TRBJ1-2 . TRBV29-1 TGCAGCGTTGAGGACAGCGGAAACTATGGCTACACCTTC CSVEDSGNYGYTF
. 13 TRBJ2-1 . TRBV7-2 TGTGCCAGCAGCGAACAGGGAGACAATGAGCAGTTCTTC CASSEQGDNEQFF
. 14 TRBJ1-5 TRBD1 TRBV19 TGTGCCACCGGTCAGGGGGGAGGTAATCAGCCCCAGCATTTT CATGQGGGNQPQHF
. 14 TRBJ1-1 . TRBV11-2 TGTGCCAGCAGCTACAATCAGGGGAACACTGAAGCTTTCTTT CASSYNQGNTEAFF
. 16 TRBJ2-2 . TRBV2 TGTGCCAGCAGGGGGGGCTGGGGCGGGGGCACCGGGGAGCTGTTTTTT CASRGGWGGGTGELFF
once 15 TRBJ1-1 . TRBV9 TGTGCCAGCAGCCAAGATGGGAGGGGGGACACTGAAGCTTTCTTT CASSQDGRGDTEAFF
. 14 TRBJ1-1 . TRBV6-1 TGTGCCAGCAAAATTCGGGGACAAAACACTGAAGCTTTCTTT CASKIRGQNTEAFF
. 16 TRBJ2-5 TRBD2 TRBV5-1 TGCGCCAGCAGCTTGGCTAGCGGGGGGTATAAAGAGACCCAGTACTTC CASSLASGGYKETQYF
. 14 TRBJ1-1 TRBD1 TRBV5-1 TGCGCCAGCAGCGGGCGGGACAGGCTCACTGAAGCTTTCTTT CASSGRDRLTEAFF
. 16 TRBJ2-2 TRBD1 TRBV5-5 TGTGCCAGCAGCTTGGATGCCGGGACAGGGAGCGGGGAGCTGTTTTTT CASSLDAGTGSGELFF
. 13 TRBJ2-1 TRBD1 TRBV29-1 TGCAGCGTTCGGGGACAGGGGCTCAATGAGCAGTTCTTC CSVRGQGLNEQFF
. 14 TRBJ2-2 . TRBV5-1 TGCGCCAGCAGCTTGGCACAGGGCACCGGGGAGCTGTTTTTT CASSLAQGTGELFF
. 16 TRBJ2-7 TRBD2 TRBV9 TGTGCCAGCAGCGTAGCTAGCGGGGGTTTTCCCTACGAGCAGTACTTC CASSVASGGFPYEQYF
. 15 TRBJ2-1 TRBD1 TRBV19 TGTGCCAGTGGAAACCGGGACAGGGGGTACAATGAGCAGTTCTTC CASGNRDRGYNEQFF
once 12 TRBJ1-1 TRBD1 TRBV7-9 TGTGCCAGCAGCTTAGCGGGGGGACAGGCTTTCTTT CASSLAGGQAFF
. 15 TRBJ1-5 . TRBV19 TGTGCCAGTAGTATAGCTCTCGACAGGATCCAGCCCCAGCATTTT CASSIALDRIQPQHF
few 18 TRBJ2-1 TRBD2 TRBV4-1 TGCGCCAGCAGCCATGGGAGACTAGCGGGGGGTTTAGGCAATGAGCAGTTCTTC CASSHGRLAGGLGNEQFF
. 18 TRBJ1-6 TRBD1 TRBV27 TGTGCCAGCAGTTTATCGGGGACAGGCGTACTGGGGAATTCACCCCTCCACTTT CASSLSGTGVLGNSPLHF